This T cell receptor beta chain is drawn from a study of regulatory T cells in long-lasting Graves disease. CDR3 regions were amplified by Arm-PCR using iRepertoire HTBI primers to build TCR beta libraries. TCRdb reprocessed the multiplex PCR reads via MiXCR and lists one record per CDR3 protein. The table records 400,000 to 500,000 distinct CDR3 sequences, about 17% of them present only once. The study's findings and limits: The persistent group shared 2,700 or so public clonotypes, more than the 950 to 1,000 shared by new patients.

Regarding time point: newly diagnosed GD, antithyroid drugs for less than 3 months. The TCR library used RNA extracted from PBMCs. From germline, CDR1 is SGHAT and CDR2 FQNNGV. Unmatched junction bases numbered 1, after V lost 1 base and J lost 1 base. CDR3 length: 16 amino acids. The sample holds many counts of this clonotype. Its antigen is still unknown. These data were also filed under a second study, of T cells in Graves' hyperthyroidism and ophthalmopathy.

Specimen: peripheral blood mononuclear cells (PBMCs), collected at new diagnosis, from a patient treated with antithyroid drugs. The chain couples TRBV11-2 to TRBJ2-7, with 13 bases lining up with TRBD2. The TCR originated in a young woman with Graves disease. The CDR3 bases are TGTGCCAGCAGCTTAGGGGGACTAGCGGGATCCTACGAGCAGTACTTC. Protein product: CASSLGGLAGSYEQYF.